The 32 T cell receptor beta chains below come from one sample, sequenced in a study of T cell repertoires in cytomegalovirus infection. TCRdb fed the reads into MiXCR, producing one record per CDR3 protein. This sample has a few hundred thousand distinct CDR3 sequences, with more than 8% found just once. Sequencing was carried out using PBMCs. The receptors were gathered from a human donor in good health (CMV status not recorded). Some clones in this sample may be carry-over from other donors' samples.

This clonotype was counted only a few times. The CDR3 region has the DNA TGTGCCAGCAGCCAAGATCTACAGACACGAAACACTGAAGCTTTCTTT. Translation: CASSQDLQTRNTEAFF. The V gene is TRBV4-2, the J gene TRBJ1-1; D uncertain. Trimming took off 0 bases at V and 2 bases at J, with 13 bases between the two ends. Per germline, CDR1 LGHNA and CDR2 YNFKEQ. The CDR3 length is 16 residues.

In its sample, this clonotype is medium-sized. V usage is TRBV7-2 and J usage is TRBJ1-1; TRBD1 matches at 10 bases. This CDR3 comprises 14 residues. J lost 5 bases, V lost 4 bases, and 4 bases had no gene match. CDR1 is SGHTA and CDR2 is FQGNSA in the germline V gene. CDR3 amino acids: CASSSTGGRTEAFF. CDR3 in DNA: TGTGCCAGCAGCTCGACAGGGGGCAGGACTGAAGCTTTCTTT.

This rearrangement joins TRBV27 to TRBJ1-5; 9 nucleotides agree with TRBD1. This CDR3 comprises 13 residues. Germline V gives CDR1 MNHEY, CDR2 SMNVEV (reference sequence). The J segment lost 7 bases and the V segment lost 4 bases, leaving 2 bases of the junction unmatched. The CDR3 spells CASSSTGGQPQHF. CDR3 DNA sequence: TGTGCCAGCAGTTCGACAGGGGGGCAGCCCCAGCATTTT.

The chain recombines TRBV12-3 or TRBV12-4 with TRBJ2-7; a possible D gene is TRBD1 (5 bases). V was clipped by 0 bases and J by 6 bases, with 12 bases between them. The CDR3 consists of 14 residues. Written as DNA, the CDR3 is TGTGCCAGCAGTTTAGCGGCAGGGTTTTCCGAGCAGTACTTC. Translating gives CASSLAAGFSEQYF.

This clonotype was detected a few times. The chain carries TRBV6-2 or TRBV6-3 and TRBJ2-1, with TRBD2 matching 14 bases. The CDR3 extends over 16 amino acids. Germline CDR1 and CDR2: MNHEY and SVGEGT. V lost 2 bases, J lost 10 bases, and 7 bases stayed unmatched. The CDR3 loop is CASSYVGLAGAGEQFF. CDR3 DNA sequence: TGTGCCAGCAGTTACGTGGGACTAGCGGGAGCTGGGGAGCAGTTCTTC.

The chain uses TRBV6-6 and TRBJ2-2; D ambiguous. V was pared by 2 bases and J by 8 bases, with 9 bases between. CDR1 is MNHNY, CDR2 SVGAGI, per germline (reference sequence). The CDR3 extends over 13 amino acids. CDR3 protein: CASSYRQGGELFF. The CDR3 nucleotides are TGTGCCAGCAGTTACCGGCAAGGGGGGGAGCTGTTTTTT.

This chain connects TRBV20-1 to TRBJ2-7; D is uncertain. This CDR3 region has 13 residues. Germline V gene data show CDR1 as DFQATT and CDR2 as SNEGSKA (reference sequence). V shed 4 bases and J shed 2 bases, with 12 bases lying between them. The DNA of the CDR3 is TGCAGTGCTATGAAGACTCCAACCTACGAGCAGTACTTC. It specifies CSAMKTPTYEQYF.

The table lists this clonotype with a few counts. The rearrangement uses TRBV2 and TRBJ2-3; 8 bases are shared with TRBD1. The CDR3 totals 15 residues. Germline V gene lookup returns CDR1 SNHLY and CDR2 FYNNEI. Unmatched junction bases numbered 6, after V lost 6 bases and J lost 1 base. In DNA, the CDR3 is TGTGCCAGCAGAGGACAGGGTCTAGGCACAGATACGCAGTATTTT. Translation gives CASRGQGLGTDTQYF.

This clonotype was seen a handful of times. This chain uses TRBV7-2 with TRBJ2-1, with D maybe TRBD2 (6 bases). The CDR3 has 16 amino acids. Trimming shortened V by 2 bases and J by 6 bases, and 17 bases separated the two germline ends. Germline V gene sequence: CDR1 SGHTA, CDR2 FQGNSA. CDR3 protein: CASSLPGTLFANEQFF. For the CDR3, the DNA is TGTGCCAGCAGCTTACCAGGGACTTTGTTTGCCAATGAGCAGTTCTTC. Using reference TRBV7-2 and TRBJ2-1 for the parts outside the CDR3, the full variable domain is GAGVSQSPSNKVTEKGKDVELRCDPISGHTALYWYRQSLGQGLEFLIYFQGNSAPDKSGLPSDRFSAERTGGSVSTLTIQRTQQEDSAVYLCASSLPGTLFANEQFFGPGTRLTVL.

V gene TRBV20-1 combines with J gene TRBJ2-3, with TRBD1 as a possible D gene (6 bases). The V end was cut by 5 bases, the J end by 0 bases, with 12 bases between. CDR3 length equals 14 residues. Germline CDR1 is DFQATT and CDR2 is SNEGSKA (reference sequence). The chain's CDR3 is CSAARTESTDTQYF. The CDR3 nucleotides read TGCAGTGCTGCCAGGACAGAGAGCACAGATACGCAGTATTTT.

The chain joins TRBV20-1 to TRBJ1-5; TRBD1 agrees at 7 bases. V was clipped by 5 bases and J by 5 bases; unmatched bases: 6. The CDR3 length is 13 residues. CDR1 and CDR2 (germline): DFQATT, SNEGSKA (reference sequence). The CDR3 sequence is CSARTGLYQPQHF. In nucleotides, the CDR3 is TGCAGTGCTCGGACAGGTCTTTATCAGCCCCAGCATTTT.

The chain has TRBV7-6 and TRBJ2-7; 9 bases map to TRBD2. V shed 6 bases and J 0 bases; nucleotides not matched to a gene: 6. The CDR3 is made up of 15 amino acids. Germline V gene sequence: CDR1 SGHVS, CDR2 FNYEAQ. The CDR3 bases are TGTGCCAGCAGTGACCTAGCGGGACCCTCCTACGAGCAGTACTTC. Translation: CASSDLAGPSYEQYF.

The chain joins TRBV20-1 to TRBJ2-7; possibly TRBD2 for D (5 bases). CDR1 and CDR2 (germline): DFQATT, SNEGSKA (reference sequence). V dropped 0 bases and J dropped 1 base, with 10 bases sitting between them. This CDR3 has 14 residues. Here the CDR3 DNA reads TGCAGTGCTAGAGATAGGCGGGCGTCCTACGAGCAGTACTTC. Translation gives CSARDRRASYEQYF.

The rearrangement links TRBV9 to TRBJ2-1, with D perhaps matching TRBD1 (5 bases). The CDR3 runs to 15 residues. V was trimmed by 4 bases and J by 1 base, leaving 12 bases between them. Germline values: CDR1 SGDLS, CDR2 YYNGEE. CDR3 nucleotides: TGTGCCAGCAGCCCTGCGGACACTTCCTACAATGAGCAGTTCTTC. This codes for CASSPADTSYNEQFF.

CDR3 nucleotide sequence: TGTGCCACCAGCAGAGATTCGGCAGCGAACACTGAAGCTTTCTTT. This encodes CATSRDSAANTEAFF. The V call is TRBV15, the J call TRBJ1-1; D not certain. The CDR3 length is 15 residues. The V gene's germline CDR1 is LNHNV and CDR2 YYDKDF (reference sequence). Trimming removed 0 bases at V and 1 base at J, with 9 bases between.

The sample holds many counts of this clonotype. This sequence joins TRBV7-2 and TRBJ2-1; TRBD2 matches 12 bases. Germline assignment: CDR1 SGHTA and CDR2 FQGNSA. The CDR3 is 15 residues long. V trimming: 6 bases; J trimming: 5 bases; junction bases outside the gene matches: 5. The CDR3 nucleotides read TGTGCCAGCAGTCGCGGGACTAGCGGGCACAATGAGCAGTTCTTC. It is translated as CASSRGTSGHNEQFF.

CDR3 sequence reads: CSARRPASTDTQYF. The CDR3 region has the DNA TGCAGTGCTAGGCGGCCAGCGAGCACAGATACGCAGTATTTT. The chain is built from TRBV20-1 and TRBJ2-3; no definite D call. Germline assignment: CDR1 DFQATT and CDR2 SNEGSKA (reference sequence). CDR3 length: 14 amino acids. Trimming removed 3 bases at V and 0 bases at J, with 10 bases between.

The CDR3 bases are TGTGCCAGCAGTTTATCGTCTAGCGGGGCCACCGAGGAGACCCAGTACTTC. Translated, it gives CASSLSSSGATEETQYF. The rearrangement joins TRBV27 to TRBJ2-5; 9 nucleotides match TRBD2. V was pared by 0 bases and J by 5 bases, with 10 bases of the junction left unmatched. This CDR3 is 17 amino acids long. Germline CDR1 MNHEY, CDR2 SMNVEV (reference sequence).

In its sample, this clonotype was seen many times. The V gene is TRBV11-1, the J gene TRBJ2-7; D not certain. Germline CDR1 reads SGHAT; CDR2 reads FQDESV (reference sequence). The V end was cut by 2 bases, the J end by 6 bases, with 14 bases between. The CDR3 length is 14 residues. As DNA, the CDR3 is TGTGCCAGCAGCTTATCAGTAGGGCTTGGCGAGCAGTACTTC. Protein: CASSLSVGLGEQYF.

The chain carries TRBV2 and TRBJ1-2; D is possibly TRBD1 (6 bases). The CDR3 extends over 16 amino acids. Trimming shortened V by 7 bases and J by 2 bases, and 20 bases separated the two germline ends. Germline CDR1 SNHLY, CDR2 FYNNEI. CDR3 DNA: TGTGCCAGCACCCTGCCCCCCCCGACAGGAAACTATGGCTACACCTTC. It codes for CASTLPPPTGNYGYTF.

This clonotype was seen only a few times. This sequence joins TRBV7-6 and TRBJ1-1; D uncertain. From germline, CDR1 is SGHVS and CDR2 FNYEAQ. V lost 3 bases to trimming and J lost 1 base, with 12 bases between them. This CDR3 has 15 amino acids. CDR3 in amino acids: CASSFKGFQNTEAFF. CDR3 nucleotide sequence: TGTGCCAGCAGCTTCAAGGGCTTCCAGAACACTGAAGCTTTCTTT.

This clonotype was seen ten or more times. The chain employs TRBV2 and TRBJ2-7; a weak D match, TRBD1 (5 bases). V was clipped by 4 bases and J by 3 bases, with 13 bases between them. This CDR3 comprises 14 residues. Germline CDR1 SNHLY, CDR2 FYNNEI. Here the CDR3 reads CASSGAGPNYEQYF. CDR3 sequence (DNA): TGTGCCAGCAGTGGGGCAGGGCCGAACTACGAGCAGTACTTC.

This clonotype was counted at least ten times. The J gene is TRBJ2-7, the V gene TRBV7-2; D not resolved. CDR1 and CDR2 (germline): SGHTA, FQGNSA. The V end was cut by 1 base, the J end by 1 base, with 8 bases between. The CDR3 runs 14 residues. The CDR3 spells CASSLGLSSYEQYF. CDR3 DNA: TGTGCCAGCAGCTTAGGACTGAGTTCCTACGAGCAGTACTTC.

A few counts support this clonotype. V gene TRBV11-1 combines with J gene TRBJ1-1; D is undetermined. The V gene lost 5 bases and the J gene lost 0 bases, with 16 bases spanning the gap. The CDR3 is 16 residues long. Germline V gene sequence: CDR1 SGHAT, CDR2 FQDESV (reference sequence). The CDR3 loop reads CASSITEIHMNTEAFF. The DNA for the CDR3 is TGTGCCAGCAGCATAACAGAAATACATATGAACACTGAAGCTTTCTTT. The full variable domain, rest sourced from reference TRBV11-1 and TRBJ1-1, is EAEVAQSPRYKITEKSQAVAFWCDPISGHATLYWYRQILGQGPELLVQFQDESVVDDSQLPKDRFSAERLKGVDSTLKIQPAELGDSAMYLCASSITEIHMNTEAFFGQGTRLTVV.

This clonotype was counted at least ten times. The chain's CDR3 is CASSPAPRGSTEAFF. The CDR3 bases are TGTGCCAGCAGCCCCGCGCCTCGGGGCAGCACTGAAGCTTTCTTT. The V call is TRBV7-2, the J call TRBJ1-1; D perhaps matches TRBD1 (5 bases). This CDR3 contains 15 residues. Trimming took off 5 bases at V and 4 bases at J, with 17 bases between the two ends. Germline values: CDR1 SGHTA, CDR2 FQGNSA. The variable domain in full, completed from reference TRBV7-2 and TRBJ1-1, reads GAGVSQSPSNKVTEKGKDVELRCDPISGHTALYWYRQSLGQGLEFLIYFQGNSAPDKSGLPSDRFSAERTGGSVSTLTIQRTQQEDSAVYLCASSPAPRGSTEAFFGQGTRLTVV.

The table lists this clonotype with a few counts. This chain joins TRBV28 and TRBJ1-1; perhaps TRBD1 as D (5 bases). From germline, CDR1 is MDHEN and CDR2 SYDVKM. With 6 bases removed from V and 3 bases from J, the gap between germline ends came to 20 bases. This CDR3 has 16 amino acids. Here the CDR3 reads CASRIGDASGDTEAFF. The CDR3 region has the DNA TGTGCCAGCAGGATAGGGGACGCGAGTGGGGACACTGAAGCTTTCTTT.

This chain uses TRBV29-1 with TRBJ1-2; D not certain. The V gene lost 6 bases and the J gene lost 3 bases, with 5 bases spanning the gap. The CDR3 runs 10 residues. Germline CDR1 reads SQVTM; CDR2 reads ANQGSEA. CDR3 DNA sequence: TGCAGCGTAAATGACTATGGCTACACCTTC. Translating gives CSVNDYGYTF.

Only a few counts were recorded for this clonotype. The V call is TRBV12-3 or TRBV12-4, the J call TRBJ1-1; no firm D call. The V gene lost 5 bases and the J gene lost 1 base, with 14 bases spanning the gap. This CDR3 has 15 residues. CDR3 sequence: CASSNRRATNTEAFF. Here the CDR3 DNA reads TGTGCCAGCAGTAACCGCCGGGCAACGAACACTGAAGCTTTCTTT.

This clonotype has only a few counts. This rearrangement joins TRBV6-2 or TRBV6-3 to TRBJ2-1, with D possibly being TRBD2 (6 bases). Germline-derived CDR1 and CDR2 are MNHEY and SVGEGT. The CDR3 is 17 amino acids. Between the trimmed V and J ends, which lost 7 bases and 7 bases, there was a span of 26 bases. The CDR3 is CASKTLWTGGIRNEQFF. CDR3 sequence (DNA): TGTGCCAGCAAAACGCTTTGGACGGGCGGGATCAGGAATGAGCAGTTCTTC.

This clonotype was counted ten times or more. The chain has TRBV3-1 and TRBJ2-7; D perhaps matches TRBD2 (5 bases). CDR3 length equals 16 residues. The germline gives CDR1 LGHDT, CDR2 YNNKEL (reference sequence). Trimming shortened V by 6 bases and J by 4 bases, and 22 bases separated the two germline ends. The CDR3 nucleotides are TGTGCCAGCAGATCTCACTCGAGGACTCCTTCTTACGAGCAGTACTTC. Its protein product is CASRSHSRTPSYEQYF.

The CDR3 is CASSFRGAGYGYTF. In nucleotides, the CDR3 is TGTGCCAGCAGTTTTAGGGGGGCTGGGTATGGCTACACCTTC. V and J are TRBV12-3 or TRBV12-4 and TRBJ1-2; perhaps TRBD1 as D (6 bases). The CDR3 consists of 14 residues. The V gene lost 3 bases and the J gene lost 5 bases, with 13 bases spanning the gap.

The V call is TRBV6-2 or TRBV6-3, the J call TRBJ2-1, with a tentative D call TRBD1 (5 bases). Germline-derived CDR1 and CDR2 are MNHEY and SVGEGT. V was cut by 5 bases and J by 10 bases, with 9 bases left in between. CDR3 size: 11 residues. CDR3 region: CASSPDREQFF. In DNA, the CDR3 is TGTGCCAGCAGTCCCGACAGAGAGCAGTTCTTC.